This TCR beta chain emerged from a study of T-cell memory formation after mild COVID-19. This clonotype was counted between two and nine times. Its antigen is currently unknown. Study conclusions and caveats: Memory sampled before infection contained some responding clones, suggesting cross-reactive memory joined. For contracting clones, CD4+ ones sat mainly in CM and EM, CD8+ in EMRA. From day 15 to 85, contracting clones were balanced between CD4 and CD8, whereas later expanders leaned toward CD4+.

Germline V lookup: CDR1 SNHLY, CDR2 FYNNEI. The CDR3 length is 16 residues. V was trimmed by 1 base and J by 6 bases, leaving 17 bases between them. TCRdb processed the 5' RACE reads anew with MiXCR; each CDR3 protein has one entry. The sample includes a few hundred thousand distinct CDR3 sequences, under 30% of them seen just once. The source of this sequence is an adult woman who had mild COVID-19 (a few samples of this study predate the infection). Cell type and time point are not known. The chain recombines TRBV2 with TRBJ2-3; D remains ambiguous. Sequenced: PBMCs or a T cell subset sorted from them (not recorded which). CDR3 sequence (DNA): TGTGCCAGCAGTGAAGGGGCAGCTTTGCTCCGCGATACGCAGTATTTT. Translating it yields CASSEGAALLRDTQYF.